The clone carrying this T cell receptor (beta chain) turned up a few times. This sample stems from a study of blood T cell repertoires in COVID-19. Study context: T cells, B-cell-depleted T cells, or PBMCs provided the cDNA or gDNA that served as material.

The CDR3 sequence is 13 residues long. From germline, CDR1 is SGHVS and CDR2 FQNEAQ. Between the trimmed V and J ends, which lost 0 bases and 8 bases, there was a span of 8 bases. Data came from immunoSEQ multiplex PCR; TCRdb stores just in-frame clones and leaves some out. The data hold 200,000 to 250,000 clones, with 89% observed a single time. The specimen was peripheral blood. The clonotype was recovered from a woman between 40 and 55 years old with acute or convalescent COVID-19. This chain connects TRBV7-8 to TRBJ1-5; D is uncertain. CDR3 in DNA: TGTGCCAGCAGCTTAGCCCCCTTTAAGCCCCAGCATTTT. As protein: CASSLAPFKPQHF.